Below, 2 T cell receptor beta chains from the same sample are listed, as sequenced in a study. TRBV12-4/TRBJ1-2 clonotypes were amplified with adaptor-ligated barcode primers. One entry per CDR3 protein results from TCRdb running MiXCR on the multiplex PCR reads. The data show around 180 distinct CDR3 sequences, with 7% to 8.5% seen just once and under 55% held by the top ten. Sequenced input: memory CD4+ T cells sorted from blood. Documented subset: memory CD4+ T cells, CD4+CD45RO+CD25-. These receptors were taken from a female donor with breast cancer.

This clonotype is large (0.1 to 1%) within its sample. This sequence joins TRBV12-3 or TRBV12-4 and TRBJ1-2; D unclear. Trimming removed 5 bases from V and 8 bases from J, with 21 bases in between. The CDR3 length is 15 residues. CDR3: CASSTWRRGGRGYTF. DNA of the CDR3: TGTGCCAGCAGTACCTGGAGACGGGGAGGACGGGGCTACACCTTC.

In its sample, this clonotype ranks as large. The chain couples TRBV12-3 or TRBV12-4 to TRBJ1-2; the D gene is possibly TRBD1 (6 bases). The length of the CDR3 is 15 residues. V dropped 5 bases and J dropped 4 bases, with 17 bases sitting between them. Here the CDR3 DNA reads TGTGCCAGCAGTCCTACAGGGAGTTCCTCCTATGGCTACACCTTC. Translated, it gives CASSPTGSSSYGYTF.